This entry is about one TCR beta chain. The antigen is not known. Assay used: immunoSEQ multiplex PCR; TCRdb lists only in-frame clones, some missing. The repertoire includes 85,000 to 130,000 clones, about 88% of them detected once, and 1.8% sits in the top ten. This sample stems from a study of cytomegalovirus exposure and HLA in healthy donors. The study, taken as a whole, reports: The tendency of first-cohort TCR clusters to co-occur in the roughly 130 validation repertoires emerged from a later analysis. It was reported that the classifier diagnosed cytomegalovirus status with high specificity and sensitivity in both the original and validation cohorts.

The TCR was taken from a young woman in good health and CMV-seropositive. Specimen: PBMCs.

The CDR3 spells CASASLEPGQREKLFF. CDR3 DNA sequence: TGTGCCAGCGCCTCCTTAGAACCAGGCCAGAGAGAAAAACTGTTTTTT. V gene TRBV7-9 combines with J gene TRBJ1-4, with no clear D. With 8 bases removed from V and 8 bases from J, the gap between germline ends came to 24 bases. CDR1 and CDR2 (germline): SEHNR, FQNEAQ (reference sequence). The CDR3 consists of 16 residues. Full variable domain (missing parts from reference TRBV7-9 and TRBJ1-4): DTGVSQNPRHKITKRGQNVTFRCDPISEHNRLYWYRQTLGQGPEFLTYFQNEAQLEKSRLLSDRFSAERPKGSFSTLEIQRTEQGDSAMYLCASASLEPGQREKLFFGSGTQLSVL.